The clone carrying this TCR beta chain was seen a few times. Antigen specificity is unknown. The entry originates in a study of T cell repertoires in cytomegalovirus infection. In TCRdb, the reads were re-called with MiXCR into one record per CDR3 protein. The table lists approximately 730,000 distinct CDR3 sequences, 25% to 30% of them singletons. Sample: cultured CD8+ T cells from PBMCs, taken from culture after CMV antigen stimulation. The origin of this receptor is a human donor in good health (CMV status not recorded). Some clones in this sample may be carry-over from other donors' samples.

The CDR3: CASSSLAGGPLITGELFF. CDR3 DNA: TGTGCCAGCAGTTCCCTAGCGGGGGGGCCCCTAATCACCGGGGAGCTGTTTTTT. The chain combines TRBV27 with TRBJ2-2; 12 positions agree with TRBD2. CDR3 length: 18 amino acids. The V segment lost 4 bases and the J segment 4 bases; nucleotides outside the gene matches: 10. From germline, CDR1 is MNHEY and CDR2 SMNVEV (reference sequence).